One and the same sample provided the 26 T cell receptor beta chains below, sequenced in a study of cytotoxic CD8 clonotypes in ibrutinib-treated CLL. Produced via immunoSEQ multiplex PCR; TCRdb's table is partial and in-frame only. The table includes nearly 25,000 clones, roughly 71% detected once. The source material was PBMCs, sampled after 12 months of ibrutinib treatment. These receptors were taken from a human donor with chronic lymphocytic leukemia.

This clone is judged medium-sized (0.01 to 0.1%). The V call is TRBV19, the J call TRBJ2-2; D remains unclear. Germline V CDR1 and CDR2: LNHDA, SQIVND (reference sequence). V was pared by 7 bases and J by 6 bases, with 9 bases between. The CDR3 length is 12 residues. DNA of the CDR3: TGTGCCAGTAAACCGGGCGCCGGGGAGCTGTTTTTT. Amino acids: CASKPGAGELFF.

The chain joins TRBV28 to TRBJ2-2, with D perhaps matching TRBD1 (6 bases). The V end lost 6 bases, the J end lost 0 bases, and 14 bases lay between the germline ends. The CDR3 loop spans 16 amino acids. Germline V lookup: CDR1 MDHEN, CDR2 SYDVKM. This CDR3 reads CASRITGSSNTGELFF. The CDR3 DNA reads as TGTGCCAGCAGAATTACAGGGAGTTCGAACACCGGGGAGCTGTTTTTT.

The chain couples TRBV9 to TRBJ2-2, with 8 bases fitting TRBD2. After removal of 2 bases from V and 6 bases from J, the junction contained 6 bases not matched to a gene. The CDR3 has 15 residues. Germline V gene sequence: CDR1 SGDLS, CDR2 YYNGEE. The CDR3 DNA is TGTGCCAGCAGCGTCGGGACTAGAGGCTCCGGGGAGCTGTTTTTT. Translating it yields CASSVGTRGSGELFF. The complete variable domain, with remaining parts taken from reference TRBV9 and TRBJ2-2, reads DSGVTQTPKHLITATGQRVTLRCSPRSGDLSVYWYQQSLDQGLQFLIQYYNGEERAKGNILERFSAQQFPDLHSELNLSSLELGDSALYFCASSVGTRGSGELFFGEGSRLTVL.

The V and J genes are TRBV5-4 and TRBJ2-3; D might be TRBD2 (5 bases). Germline assignment: CDR1 SGHNT and CDR2 YYREEE (reference sequence). The CDR3 totals 14 residues. V was cut by 2 bases and J by 3 bases, with 10 bases left in between. CDR3 protein: CASSFGQRTDTQYF. CDR3 coding DNA: TGTGCCAGCAGCTTTGGTCAGCGGACAGATACGCAGTATTTT.

In this sample, this clone is hyperexpanded. The chain joins TRBV18 to TRBJ2-7; 8 bases line up with TRBD2. The germline V gene has CDR1 KGHSH and CDR2 LQKENI. J lost 0 bases, V lost 2 bases, and 12 bases had no gene match. This CDR3 contains 18 residues. CDR3 bases: TGTGCCAGCTCACCAGGTACTTCGGCGGGGGGCCCCTCCTACGAGCAGTACTTC. Its protein product is CASSPGTSAGGPSYEQYF. Full variable domain (rest looked up from reference TRBV18 and TRBJ2-7): NAGVMQNPRHLVRRRGQEARLRCSPMKGHSHVYWYRQLPEEGLKFMVYLQKENIIDESGMPKERFSAEFPKEGPSILRIQQVVRGDSAAYFCASSPGTSAGGPSYEQYFGPGTRLTVT.

The genes are TRBV11-2 and TRBJ2-1; 7 bases fit TRBD1. J was trimmed by 7 bases and V by 7 bases; bases with no gene match: 13. The CDR3 sequence is 15 residues long. In germline, CDR1 is SGHAT, CDR2 FQNNGV. The CDR3, as DNA: TGTGCCAGCATCCCAACGAGGGGGCGAGCGAATGAGCAGTTCTTC. Translating it yields CASIPTRGRANEQFF. Full variable domain (remainder filled in from reference TRBV11-2 and TRBJ2-1): EAGVAQSPRYKIIEKRQSVAFWCNPISGHATLYWYQQILGQGPKLLIQFQNNGVVDDSQLPKDRFSAERLKGVDSTLKIQPAKLEDSAVYLCASIPTRGRANEQFFGPGTRLTVL.

This clone occurred once. The CDR3 here is CASSLHGQETQYF. DNA of the CDR3: TGTGCCAGCAGCTTACACGGACAAGAGACCCAGTACTTC. V is TRBV7-3 and J is TRBJ2-5, with D unclear. This CDR3 comprises 13 residues. The V end lost 2 bases, the J end lost 2 bases, and 6 bases lay between the germline ends. Germline loops: CDR1 SGHTA, CDR2 FQGTGA.

The V call is TRBV4-1, the J call TRBJ2-7; D is ambiguous. V was trimmed by 1 base and J by 2 bases, leaving 18 bases between them. CDR1 MGHRA and CDR2 YSYEKL come from the germline V gene. This CDR3 has 17 residues. CDR3 sequence (DNA): TGCGCCAGCAGCCAAGTTGGGCGCAGGATCGCGACCTACGAGCAGTACTTC. It specifies CASSQVGRRIATYEQYF.

By sample fraction, this clone is medium-sized. Sequence at one end of the junction differs from germline and may be a read error. The chain combines TRBV10-1 with TRBJ2-7, with D perhaps TRBD1 (6 bases). CDR3 length equals 14 residues. Germline CDR1 WNHNN, CDR2 SYGVQD (reference sequence). The CDR3 bases are TGCGCCAGCATTGAGGACAGCTGGTCCTACGAGCAGTACTTC. It yields the protein CASIEDSWSYEQYF.

V and J are TRBV10-1 and TRBJ2-1; D assignment may be TRBD1 or TRBD2 (6 bases each). Trimming took 1 base from V and 7 from J, leaving 11 bases between them. CDR1 is WNHNN, CDR2 SYGVQD, per germline (reference sequence). The CDR3 extends over 14 amino acids. The CDR3 region has the DNA TGCGCCAGCAGTGAGTACAGGGAGGTGAATGAGCAGTTCTTC. Translated: CASSEYREVNEQFF.

The chain uses TRBV30 and TRBJ1-6; 10 bases fit TRBD1. V trimming: 6 bases; J trimming: 14 bases; junction bases outside the gene matches: 13. Germline V CDR1 and CDR2: GTSNPN, SVGIG (reference sequence). This CDR3 has 14 amino acids. The DNA of the CDR3 is TGTGCCTGCAACTCCGGACAGGGGGTGGTTTCCCTCCACTTT. Amino acid sequence: CACNSGQGVVSLHF.

CDR3 nucleotide sequence: TGTGCCAGTAGTGCTCTAGGAGCCCAGTACTTC. Its protein is CASSALGAQYF. The chain carries TRBV19 and TRBJ2-5; D is ambiguous. This CDR3 has 11 amino acids. V was shortened by 5 bases and J by 9 bases, with 10 bases between the two germline ends. Germline CDR1 LNHDA, CDR2 SQIVND (reference sequence).

The chain has TRBV19 and TRBJ2-3, with D perhaps assigned TRBD1 or TRBD2 (6 bases each). CDR1 LNHDA and CDR2 SQIVND come from the germline V gene (reference sequence). V dropped 5 bases and J dropped 0 bases, with 18 bases sitting between them. The CDR3 totals 17 residues. Written as DNA, the CDR3 is TGTGCCAGTAGTGCGGGACACCCTGGCTTGAGCACAGATACGCAGTATTTT. This translates into CASSAGHPGLSTDTQYF. The variable domain in full, completed from reference TRBV19 and TRBJ2-3, reads DGGITQSPKYLFRKEGQNVTLSCEQNLNHDAMYWYRQDPGQGLRLIYYSQIVNDFQKGDIAEGYSVSREKKESFPLTVTSAQKNPTAFYLCASSAGHPGLSTDTQYFGPGTRLTVL.

This chain uses TRBV5-1 with TRBJ1-4; 12 bases map to TRBD1. The J segment lost 6 bases and the V segment lost 4 bases, leaving 4 bases of the junction unmatched. The germline CDR1 and CDR2 sequences are SGHRS and YFSETQ. This CDR3 contains 15 residues. For the CDR3, the DNA is TGCGCCAGCAGCCTCCGGGACAGGGGGCATGAAAAACTGTTTTTT. It codes for CASSLRDRGHEKLFF.

The CDR3 region has the DNA TGTGCAAGTCGCTTAGCGCCTCGGATCGACACGGAAGAGACCCAGTACTTC. This sequence encodes CASRLAPRIDTEETQYF. V and J are TRBV12-2 and TRBJ2-5; the table's TRBD1 call for D was not verified on the DNA. TRBV12-2 is labeled a pseudogene. This CDR3 has 17 amino acids.

The chain uses TRBV10-2 and TRBJ2-1; 7 bases agree with TRBD2. With V trimmed by 9 bases and J by 7 bases, 12 bases remained unmatched. Germline loops: CDR1 WSHSY, CDR2 SAAADI. This CDR3 spans 14 amino acids. The CDR3 bases are TGCGCCAGTACTACTTGGGGGGGGTCTAATGAGCAGTTCTTC. This codes for CASTTWGGSNEQFF.

This sequence joins TRBV4-1 and TRBJ1-1; the D gene is possibly TRBD1 (5 bases). V was pared by 1 base and J by 5 bases, with 14 bases between. This CDR3 region has 15 residues. Germline V gene data show CDR1 as MGHRA and CDR2 as YSYEKL. CDR3: CASSQAVPRGTEAFF. The CDR3 DNA reads TGCGCCAGCAGCCAAGCCGTCCCGCGGGGGACTGAAGCTTTCTTT.

V gene TRBV5-6 combines with J gene TRBJ1-1, with D possibly being TRBD1 (5 bases). Trimming took 2 bases from V and 5 from J, leaving 10 bases between them. Per germline, CDR1 SGHDT and CDR2 YYEEEE. The CDR3 has 13 residues. The CDR3 is CASSLGVETEAFF. The DNA for the CDR3 is TGTGCCAGCAGCTTAGGGGTGGAGACTGAAGCTTTCTTT.

About this clone: One end of the junction does not line up with germline, which may come from a read error. This sequence joins TRBV23-1 and TRBJ2-5; D is ambiguous. TRBV23-1 is filed as an ORF, its function uncertain. CDR3 length: 9 residues. Here the CDR3 reads CASIRSNDF. CDR3 nucleotides: TGCGCCAGCATCCGATCTAACGACTTC.

The V gene is TRBV27, the J gene TRBJ1-1, with 9 bases lining up with TRBD1. Germline values: CDR1 MNHEY, CDR2 SMNVEV (reference sequence). The CDR3 contains 15 residues. With V trimmed by 7 bases and J by 0 bases, 6 bases remained unmatched. CDR3 DNA: TGTGCCAGCACCAACAGGGGGCGGATGAACACTGAAGCTTTCTTT. Translated, it gives CASTNRGRMNTEAFF.

The gene calls are TRBV7-2 and TRBJ1-4, with D unclear. Per the germline V gene, CDR1 is SGHTA and CDR2 is FQGNSA. With 0 bases removed from V and 4 bases from J, the gap between germline ends came to 9 bases. This CDR3 has 15 amino acids. CDR3 DNA: TGTGCCAGCAGCTTAGCGCGTGTGGGTAATGAAAAACTGTTTTTT. Residues: CASSLARVGNEKLFF.

The rearrangement joins TRBV27 to TRBJ1-2; 10 bases match TRBD1. CDR1 is MNHEY and CDR2 is SMNVEV in the germline V gene (reference sequence). The V gene end was trimmed by 5 bases and the J gene end by 2 bases; junction bases not matched to a gene: 2. The CDR3 covers 14 residues. The CDR3 DNA reads as TGTGCCAGCAGTCGGACAGGGGGGAACTATGGCTACACCTTC. Protein product: CASSRTGGNYGYTF.

This clone was observed at least ten times. The rearrangement uses TRBV6-1 and TRBJ1-2; TRBD1 is a possible D gene (6 bases). Deletions cut 2 bases from V and 4 bases from J, with 17 bases between. The CDR3 extends over 16 amino acids. In germline, CDR1 is MNHNS, CDR2 SASEGT. Written as DNA, the CDR3 is TGTGCCAGCAGTGAACAGACCGGACAGCCCTTCTATGGCTACACCTTC. Translated: CASSEQTGQPFYGYTF.

The chain links TRBV12-5 to TRBJ2-1, with a possible D match to TRBD2 (6 bases). V shed 2 bases and J shed 6 bases, with 17 bases lying between them. The CDR3 extends over 16 amino acids. Germline assignment: CDR1 LGHNT and CDR2 FRNRAP. The DNA of the CDR3 is TGTGCTAGTGGTTTGAACACTGGGGGGTCTAGCAATGAGCAGTTCTTC. Its translation is CASGLNTGGSSNEQFF.

This clone was detected a few times. The chain is built from TRBV7-2 and TRBJ2-1, with TRBD2 identical over 11 bases. CDR3 length: 19 amino acids. Per germline, CDR1 SGHTA and CDR2 FQGNSA. With 0 bases clipped from V and 2 bases from J, the junction kept 9 bases outside the gene matches. CDR3 amino acids: CASSLALGSGGAPYNEQFF. The CDR3 nucleotides read TGTGCCAGCAGCTTAGCGCTTGGTAGCGGGGGGGCCCCCTACAATGAGCAGTTCTTC.

The chain couples TRBV28 to TRBJ1-4; TRBD1 aligns across 7 bases. The trim removed 6 bases at V and 7 bases at J, leaving 8 bases unmatched. There are 14 residues in the CDR3. In germline, CDR1 is MDHEN, CDR2 SYDVKM. The CDR3 reads CASRSQGDGEKLFF. DNA for the CDR3: TGTGCCAGCAGGTCTCAGGGGGACGGTGAAAAACTGTTTTTT.